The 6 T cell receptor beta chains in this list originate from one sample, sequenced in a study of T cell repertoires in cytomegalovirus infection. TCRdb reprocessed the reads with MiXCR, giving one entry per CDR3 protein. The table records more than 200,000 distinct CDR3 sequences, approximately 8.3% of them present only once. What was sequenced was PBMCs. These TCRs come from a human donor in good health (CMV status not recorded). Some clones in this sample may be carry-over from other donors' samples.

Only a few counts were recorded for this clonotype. In DNA, the CDR3 is TGTGCCTGGAGTAGGACAGATTATAATTCACCCCTCCACTTT. Translation: CAWSRTDYNSPLHF. This rearrangement joins TRBV30 to TRBJ1-6, with a tentative D call TRBD1 (6 bases). The CDR3 totals 14 residues. V lost 2 bases and J lost 4, with 9 bases in between. From germline, CDR1 is GTSNPN and CDR2 SVGIG (reference sequence).

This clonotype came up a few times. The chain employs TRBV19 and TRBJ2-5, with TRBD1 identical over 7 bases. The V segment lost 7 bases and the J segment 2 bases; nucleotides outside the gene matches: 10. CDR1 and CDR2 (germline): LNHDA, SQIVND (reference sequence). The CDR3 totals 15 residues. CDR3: CASTQQGTRQETQYF. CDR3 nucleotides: TGTGCCAGTACCCAACAGGGGACGAGACAAGAGACCCAGTACTTC.

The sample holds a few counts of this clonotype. For the CDR3, the DNA is TGTGCCACCACTCCGGGACATAATAGCTACGAGCAGTACTTC. It specifies CATTPGHNSYEQYF. The rearrangement uses TRBV12-3 or TRBV12-4 and TRBJ2-7; possibly TRBD1 for D (6 bases). The CDR3 contains 14 residues. The V end lost 10 bases, the J end lost 3 bases, and 19 bases lay between the germline ends.

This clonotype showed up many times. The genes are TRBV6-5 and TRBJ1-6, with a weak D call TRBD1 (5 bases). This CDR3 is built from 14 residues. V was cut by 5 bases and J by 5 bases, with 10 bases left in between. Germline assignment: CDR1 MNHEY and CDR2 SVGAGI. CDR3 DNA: TGTGCCAGCAGTCCGGGACGGAATAATTCACCCCTCCACTTT. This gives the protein CASSPGRNNSPLHF.

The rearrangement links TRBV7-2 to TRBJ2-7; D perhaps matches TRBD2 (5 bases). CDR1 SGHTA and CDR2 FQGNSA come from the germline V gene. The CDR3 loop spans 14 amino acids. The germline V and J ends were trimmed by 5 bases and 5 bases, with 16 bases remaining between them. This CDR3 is CASSLDRWEHEQYF. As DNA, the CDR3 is TGTGCCAGCAGCCTCGACCGGTGGGAGCACGAGCAGTACTTC.

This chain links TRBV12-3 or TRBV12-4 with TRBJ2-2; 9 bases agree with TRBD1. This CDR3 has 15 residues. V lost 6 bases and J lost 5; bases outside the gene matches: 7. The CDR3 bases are TGTGCCAGCAGGATGCGACAGGGGGGGACCGGGGAGCTGTTTTTT. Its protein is CASRMRQGGTGELFF.